The sequence of this TCR beta chain was determined in a study of T-cell reconstitution after alpha-beta-depleted transplantation in children. Study results and limitations: For some patients, TCRbeta diversity was high at day 60 because of recipient T cells and thymic progenitors that survived. It was reported that alpha-beta T cells came from several hundred expanded graft clones (about two months after transplant). Counts and diversity of T cells one year after transplant came mostly from newly produced T cells.

Remarks on this clonotype: Its antigen is unidentified. A much larger clonotype is one base distant, so this may be a read error. Given the absence of the conserved phenylalanine or tryptophan at the CDR3 end, a read error is likely.

The TCRbeta library was prepared with unique molecular identifiers. TCRdb itself ran the PCR reads through MiXCR, one entry per CDR3 protein. The sample contains 200,000 to 300,000 distinct CDR3 sequences, about 24% of which appear only once. This sequence originates from a female patient between 2 and 15 years old who had a stem cell transplant for congenital amegakaryocytic thrombocytopenia, so the T cells may come from the graft donor. This specimen consisted of PBMCs, mostly from graft donor cells, obtained 360 days after TCRalphabeta/CD19-depleted stem cell transplant.

The CDR3 region is CASSKQGNQPQHC. DNA for the CDR3: TGTGCCAGCAGCAAACAGGGTAATCAGCCCCAGCATTGT. The V call is TRBV7-9, the J call TRBJ1-5; weak D call: TRBD1 (6 bases). This CDR3 comprises 13 residues. The germline CDR1 and CDR2 sequences are SEHNR and FQNEAQ (reference sequence). Trimming cost V 5 bases and J 4 bases, with 9 bases left between them.